This T cell receptor (beta chain) is from a study of T cells in Graves' hyperthyroidism and ophthalmopathy. Overall study results and limits: Also found in blood were most expanded thyroid clonotypes above 0.001.

This clonotype was counted only a few times. Its antigen is as yet unknown. The CDR3 is made up of 13 amino acids. The V gene lost 1 base and the J gene lost 6 bases, with 9 bases spanning the gap. CDR1 is SQVTM and CDR2 is ANQGSEA in the germline V gene. An absence of ophthalmopathy progression within 18 months meant stable Graves' hyperthyroidism. The study left out patients who had uncontrolled infection, other autoimmune disease, pregnancy or lactation. Authors of the study amplified TCR beta CDR3 regions from RNA transcripts. RT-PCR in the first round (using the HTBI primer set) targeted the TCR CDR3. MiXCR, run by TCRdb on the multiplex PCR reads, gives a single entry per CDR3 protein. The sample lists 750,000 to 900,000 distinct CDR3 sequences, over 35% seen once, with 7.5% to 9.5% in the top ten.

The chain uses TRBV29-1 and TRBJ2-2; D is uncertain. The clonotype was recovered from a man between 18 and 35 years old with Graves' hyperthyroidism. Sequencing was done on a sample of blood. In DNA, the CDR3 is TGCAGCGTTGAAGGGACCCGCGCCGGGGAGCTGTTTTTT. Protein: CSVEGTRAGELFF.